This TCR beta chain derives from a study of control samples from healthy donors and cancer patients. Sequencing used immunoSEQ multiplex PCR; TCRdb keeps in-frame clones, though not all of them. The repertoire holds about 79,000 clones, with approximately 94% as singletons. The CDR3 consists of 17 residues. Germline CDR1 reads MNHEY; CDR2 reads SMNVEV (reference sequence). Trimming removed 3 bases at V and 1 base at J, with 18 bases between. The source material was PBMCs. The chain recombines TRBV27 with TRBJ1-1; D is uncertain. This receptor was obtained from a middle-aged woman with lung cancer. The CDR3 reads CASSFNMHGVGNTEAFF. The CDR3 nucleotides read TGTGCCAGCAGTTTCAATATGCATGGGGTAGGGAACACTGAAGCTTTCTTT.